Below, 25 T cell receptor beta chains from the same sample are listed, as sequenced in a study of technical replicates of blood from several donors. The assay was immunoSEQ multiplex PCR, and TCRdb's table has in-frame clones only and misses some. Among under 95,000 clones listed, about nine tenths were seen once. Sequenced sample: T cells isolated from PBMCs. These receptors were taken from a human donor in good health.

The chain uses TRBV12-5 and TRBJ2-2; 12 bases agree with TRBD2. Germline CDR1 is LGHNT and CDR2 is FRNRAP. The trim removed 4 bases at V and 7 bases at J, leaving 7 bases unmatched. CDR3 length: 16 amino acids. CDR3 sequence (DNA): TGTGCTAGTGGTTCTAGCGGGAGGGCCCTCATCGGGGAGCTGTTTTTT. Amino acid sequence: CASGSSGRALIGELFF.

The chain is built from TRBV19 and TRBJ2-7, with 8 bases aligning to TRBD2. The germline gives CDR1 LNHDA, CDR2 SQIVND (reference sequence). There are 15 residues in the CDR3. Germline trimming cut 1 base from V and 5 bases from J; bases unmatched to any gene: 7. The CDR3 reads CASSIAAGENHEQYF. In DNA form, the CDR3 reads TGTGCCAGTAGTATAGCAGCGGGAGAGAACCACGAGCAGTACTTC.

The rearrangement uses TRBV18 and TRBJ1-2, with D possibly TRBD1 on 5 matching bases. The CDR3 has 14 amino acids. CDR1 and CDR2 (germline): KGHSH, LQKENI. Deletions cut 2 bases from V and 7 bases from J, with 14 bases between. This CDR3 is CASSPVEEQGGYTF. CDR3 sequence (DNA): TGTGCCAGCTCACCAGTTGAGGAGCAGGGTGGCTACACCTTC.

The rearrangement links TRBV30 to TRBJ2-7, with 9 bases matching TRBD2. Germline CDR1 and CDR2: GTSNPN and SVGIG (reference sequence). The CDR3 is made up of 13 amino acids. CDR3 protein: CACPSGTAYEQYF. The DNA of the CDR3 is TGTGCGTGTCCTAGCGGGACAGCCTACGAGCAGTACTTC.

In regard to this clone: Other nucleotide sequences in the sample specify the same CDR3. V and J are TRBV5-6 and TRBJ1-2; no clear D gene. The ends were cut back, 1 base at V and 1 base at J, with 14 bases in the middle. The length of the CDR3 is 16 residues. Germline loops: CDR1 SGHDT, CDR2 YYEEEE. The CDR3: CASSLYSSEVNYGYTF. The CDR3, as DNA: TGTGCCAGCAGCTTGTACAGTAGCGAAGTTAACTATGGCTACACCTTC. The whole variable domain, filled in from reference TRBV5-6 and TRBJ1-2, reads DAGVTQSPTHLIKTRGQQVTLRCSPKSGHDTVSWYQQALGQGPQFIFQYYEEEERQRGNFPDRFSGHQFPNYSSELNVNALLLGDSALYLCASSLYSSEVNYGYTFGSGTRLTVV.

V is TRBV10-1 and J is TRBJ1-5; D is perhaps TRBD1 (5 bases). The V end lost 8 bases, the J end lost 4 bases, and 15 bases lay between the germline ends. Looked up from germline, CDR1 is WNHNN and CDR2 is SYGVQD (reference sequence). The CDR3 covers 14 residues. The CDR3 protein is CASRRRGGNQPQHF. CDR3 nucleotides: TGCGCCAGCCGACGGAGGGGCGGGAATCAGCCCCAGCATTTT.

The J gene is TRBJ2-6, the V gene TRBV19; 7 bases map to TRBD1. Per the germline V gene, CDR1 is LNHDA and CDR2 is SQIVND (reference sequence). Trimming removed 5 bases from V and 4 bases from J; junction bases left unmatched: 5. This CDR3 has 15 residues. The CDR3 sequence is CASSLQGTGANVLTF. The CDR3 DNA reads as TGTGCCAGTAGTCTACAGGGGACCGGGGCCAACGTCCTGACTTTC.

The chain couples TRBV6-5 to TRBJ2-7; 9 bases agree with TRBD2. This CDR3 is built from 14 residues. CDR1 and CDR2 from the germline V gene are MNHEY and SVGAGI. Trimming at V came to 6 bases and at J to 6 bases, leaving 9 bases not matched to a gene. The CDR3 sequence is CASRLGTSYSEQYF. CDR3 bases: TGTGCCAGCAGGTTAGGGACTAGCTACTCCGAGCAGTACTTC.

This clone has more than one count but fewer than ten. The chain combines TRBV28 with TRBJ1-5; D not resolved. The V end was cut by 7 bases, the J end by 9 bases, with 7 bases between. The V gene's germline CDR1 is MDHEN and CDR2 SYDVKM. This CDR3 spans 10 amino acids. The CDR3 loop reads CASNTTPQHF. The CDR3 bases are TGTGCCAGCAATACAACGCCCCAGCATTTT. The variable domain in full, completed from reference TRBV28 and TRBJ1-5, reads DVKVTQSSRYLVKRTGEKVFLECVQDMDHENMFWYRQDPGLGLRLIYFSYDVKMKEKGDIPEGYSVSREKKERFSLILESASTNQTSMYLCASNTTPQHFGDGTRLSIL.

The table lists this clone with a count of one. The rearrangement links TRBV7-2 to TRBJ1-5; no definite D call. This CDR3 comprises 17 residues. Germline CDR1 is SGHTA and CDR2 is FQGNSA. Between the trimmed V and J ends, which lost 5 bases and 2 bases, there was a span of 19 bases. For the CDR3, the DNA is TGTGCCAGCAGCCCCTACGGGCGGGCGCAGGGCAATCAGCCCCAGCATTTT. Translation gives CASSPYGRAQGNQPQHF.

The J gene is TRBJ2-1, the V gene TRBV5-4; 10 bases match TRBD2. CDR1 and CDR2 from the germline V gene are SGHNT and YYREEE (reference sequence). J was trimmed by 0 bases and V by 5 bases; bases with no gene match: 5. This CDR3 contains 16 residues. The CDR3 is CASSPTSGVSYNEQFF. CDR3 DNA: TGTGCCAGCAGTCCAACTAGCGGGGTCTCCTACAATGAGCAGTTCTTC.

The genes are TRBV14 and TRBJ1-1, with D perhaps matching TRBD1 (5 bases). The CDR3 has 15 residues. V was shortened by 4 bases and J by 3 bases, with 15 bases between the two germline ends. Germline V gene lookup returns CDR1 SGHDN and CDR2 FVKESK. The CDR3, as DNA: TGTGCCAGCAGCCCAAGCTTGACAGTCTACACTGAAGCTTTCTTT. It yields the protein CASSPSLTVYTEAFF.

CDR3 amino acids: CASSSGLAGLGNEQFF. Written as DNA, the CDR3 is TGCGCCAGCAGCTCGGGACTAGCGGGATTGGGGAATGAGCAGTTCTTC. V usage is TRBV5-1 and J usage is TRBJ2-1, with 13 bases aligning to TRBD2. This CDR3 is 16 amino acids long. J was trimmed by 7 bases and V by 3 bases; bases with no gene match: 7. Germline values: CDR1 SGHRS, CDR2 YFSETQ.

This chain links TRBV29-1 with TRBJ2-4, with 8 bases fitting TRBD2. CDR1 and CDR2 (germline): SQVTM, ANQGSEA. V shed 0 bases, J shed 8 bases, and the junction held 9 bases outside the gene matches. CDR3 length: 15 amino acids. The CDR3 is CSVEDSSGSGYIQYF. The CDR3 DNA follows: TGCAGCGTTGAAGATTCGAGCGGGAGCGGGTACATTCAGTACTTC.

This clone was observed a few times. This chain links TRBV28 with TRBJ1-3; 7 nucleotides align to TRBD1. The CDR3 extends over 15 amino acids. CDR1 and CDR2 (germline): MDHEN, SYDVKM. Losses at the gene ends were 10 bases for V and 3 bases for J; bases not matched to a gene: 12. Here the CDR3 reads CAIAGSGTVGNTIYF. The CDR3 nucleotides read TGTGCCATCGCGGGATCCGGGACAGTTGGAAACACCATATATTTT.

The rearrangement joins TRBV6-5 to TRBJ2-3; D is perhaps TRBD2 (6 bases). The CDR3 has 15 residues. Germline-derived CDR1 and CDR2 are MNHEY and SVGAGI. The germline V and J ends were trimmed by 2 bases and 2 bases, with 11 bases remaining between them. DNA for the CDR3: TGTGCCAGCAGTTACCAACTAGCTAACACAGATACGCAGTATTTT. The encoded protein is CASSYQLANTDTQYF.

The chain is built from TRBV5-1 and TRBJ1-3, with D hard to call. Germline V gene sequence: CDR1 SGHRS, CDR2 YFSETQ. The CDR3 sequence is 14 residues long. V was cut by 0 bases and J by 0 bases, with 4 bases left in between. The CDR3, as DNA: TGCGCCAGCAGCTTGGCGTACTCTGGAAACACCATATATTTT. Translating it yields CASSLAYSGNTIYF.

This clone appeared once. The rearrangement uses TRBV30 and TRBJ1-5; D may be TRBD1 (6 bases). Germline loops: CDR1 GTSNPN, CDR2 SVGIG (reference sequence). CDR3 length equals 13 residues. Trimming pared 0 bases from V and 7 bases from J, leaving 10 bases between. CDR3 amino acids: CAWSVQGGQPQHF. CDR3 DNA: TGTGCCTGGAGTGTACAGGGTGGGCAGCCCCAGCATTTT. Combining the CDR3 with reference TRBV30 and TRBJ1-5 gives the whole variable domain SQTIHQWPATLVQPVGSPLSLECTVEGTSNPNLYWYRQAAGRGLQLLFYSVGIGQISSEVPQNLSASRPQDRQFILSSKKLLLSDSGFYLCAWSVQGGQPQHFGDGTRLSIL.

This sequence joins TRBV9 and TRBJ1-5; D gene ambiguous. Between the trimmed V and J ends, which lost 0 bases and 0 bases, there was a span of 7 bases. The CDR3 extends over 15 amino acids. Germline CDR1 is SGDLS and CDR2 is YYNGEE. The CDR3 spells CASSVAGDSNQPQHF. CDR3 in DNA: TGTGCCAGCAGCGTAGCCGGGGATAGCAATCAGCCCCAGCATTTT.

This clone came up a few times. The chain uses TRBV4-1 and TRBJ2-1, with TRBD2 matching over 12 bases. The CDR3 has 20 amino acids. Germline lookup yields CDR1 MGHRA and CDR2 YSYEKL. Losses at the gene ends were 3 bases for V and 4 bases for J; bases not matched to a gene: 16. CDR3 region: CASSQVNLAGGPKEYNEQFF. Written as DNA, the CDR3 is TGCGCCAGCAGCCAGGTGAACCTAGCGGGAGGGCCTAAAGAGTACAATGAGCAGTTCTTC.

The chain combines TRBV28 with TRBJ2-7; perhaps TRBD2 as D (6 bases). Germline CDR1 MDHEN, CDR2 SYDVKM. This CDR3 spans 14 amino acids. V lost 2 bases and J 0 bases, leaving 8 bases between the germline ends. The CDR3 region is CASSLAGSSYEQYF. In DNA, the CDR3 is TGTGCCAGCAGTTTAGCGGGGAGCTCCTACGAGCAGTACTTC.

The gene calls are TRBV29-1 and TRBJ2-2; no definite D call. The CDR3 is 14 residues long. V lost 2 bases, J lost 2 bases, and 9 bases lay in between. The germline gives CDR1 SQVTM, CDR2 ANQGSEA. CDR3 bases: TGCAGCGTTGAAAAGACACTCAACACCGGGGAGCTGTTTTTT. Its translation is CSVEKTLNTGELFF.

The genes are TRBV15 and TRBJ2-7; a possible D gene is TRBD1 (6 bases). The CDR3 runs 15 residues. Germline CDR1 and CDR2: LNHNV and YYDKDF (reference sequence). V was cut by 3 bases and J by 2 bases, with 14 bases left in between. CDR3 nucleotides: TGTGCCACCAGCAGTGCCCGGACAGCAACCTACGAGCAGTACTTC. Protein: CATSSARTATYEQYF.

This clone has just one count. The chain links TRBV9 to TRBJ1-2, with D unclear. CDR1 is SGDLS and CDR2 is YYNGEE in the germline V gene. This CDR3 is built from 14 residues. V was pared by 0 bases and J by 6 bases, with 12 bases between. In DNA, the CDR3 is TGTGCCAGCAGCGTAGGGATGGGAGGACATGGCTACACCTTC. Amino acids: CASSVGMGGHGYTF.

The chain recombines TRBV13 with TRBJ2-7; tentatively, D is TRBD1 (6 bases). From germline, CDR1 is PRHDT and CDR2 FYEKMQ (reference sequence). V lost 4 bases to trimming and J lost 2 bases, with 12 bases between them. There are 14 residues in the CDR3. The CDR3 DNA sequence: TGTGCCAGCAGCTACTCAGGGGCCCCCTACGAGCAGTACTTC. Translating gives CASSYSGAPYEQYF.